This TCR beta chain derives from a study of Ad26.COV2.S vaccination and SARS-CoV-2 variants. General study points: Placebo and vaccine recipients had non-spike TCR breadth that was similar.

With respect to this clone: What it binds is unknown.

Treatment indicated: some 20 received Ad26.COV2.S at low or high dose, single or two shots; 5 received placebo; per-sample allocation not given. Each sample was drawn 63 days after the first injection (of vaccine or placebo). Measured with immunoSEQ multiplex PCR; TCRdb has only the in-frame clones, and not every one. Of hundreds of thousands of clones in the sample, about 89% are singletons; the top ten hold approximately 5%. Sequencing used peripheral blood, obtained in a trial of Ad26.COV2.S vaccine versus placebo. The TCR was taken from a person between 18 and 59 years old who received the Ad26.COV2.S COVID-19 vaccine or a placebo.

The CDR3 DNA reads as TGCGCCAGCAGCAAGTTAACAGGGAGCCGGGATGGCTACACCTTC. This codes for CASSKLTGSRDGYTF. The chain recombines TRBV4-1 with TRBJ1-2; TRBD1 might be the D (6 bases). Germline values: CDR1 MGHRA, CDR2 YSYEKL. This CDR3 comprises 15 residues. With 5 bases removed from V and 6 bases from J, the gap between germline ends came to 19 bases.